The entry below gives a single T cell receptor beta chain sequence along with its context. Germline values: CDR1 SQVTM, CDR2 ANQGSEA. The length of the CDR3 is 12 residues. Deletions cut 7 bases from V and 1 base from J, with 10 bases between. The data originate from a study of control samples from healthy donors and cancer patients. TCRdb keeps only in-frame clones here, not all; method: immunoSEQ multiplex PCR. The sample shows some 76,000 clones, 89% of them seen only once. The TCR was taken from a man between 60 and 70 years old with lung cancer. The rearrangement uses TRBV29-1 and TRBJ1-2, with D possibly matching TRBD1 (6 bases). Sequencing was carried out using PBMCs. The CDR3 DNA follows: TGCAGCGCCGGACAGCTTAACTATGGCTACACCTTC. It codes for CSAGQLNYGYTF.